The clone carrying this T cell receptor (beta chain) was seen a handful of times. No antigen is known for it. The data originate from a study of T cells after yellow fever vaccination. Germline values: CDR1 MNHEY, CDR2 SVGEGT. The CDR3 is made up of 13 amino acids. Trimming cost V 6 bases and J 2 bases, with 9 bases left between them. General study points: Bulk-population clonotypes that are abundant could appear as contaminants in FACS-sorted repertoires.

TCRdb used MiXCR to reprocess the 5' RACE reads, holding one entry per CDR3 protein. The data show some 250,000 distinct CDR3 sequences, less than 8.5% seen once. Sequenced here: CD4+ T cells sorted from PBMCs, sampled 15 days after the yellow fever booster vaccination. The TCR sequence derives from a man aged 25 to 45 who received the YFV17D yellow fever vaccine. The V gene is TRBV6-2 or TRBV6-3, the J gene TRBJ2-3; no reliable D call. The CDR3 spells CASSRQVTDTQYF. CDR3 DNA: TGTGCCAGCAGCCGGCAGGTCACAGATACGCAGTATTTT.